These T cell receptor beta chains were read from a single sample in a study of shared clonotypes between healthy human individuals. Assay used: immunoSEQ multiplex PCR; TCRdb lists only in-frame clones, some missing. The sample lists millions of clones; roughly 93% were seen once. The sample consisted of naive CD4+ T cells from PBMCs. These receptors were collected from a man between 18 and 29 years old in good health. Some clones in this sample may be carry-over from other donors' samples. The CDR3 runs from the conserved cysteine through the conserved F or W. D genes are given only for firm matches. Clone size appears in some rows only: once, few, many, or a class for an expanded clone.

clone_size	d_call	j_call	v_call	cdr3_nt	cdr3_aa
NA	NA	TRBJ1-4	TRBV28	TGTGCCAGCTTTAACTGGGGCGATACTAATGAAAAACTGTTTTTT	CASFNWGDTNEKLFF
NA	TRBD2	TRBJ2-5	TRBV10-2	TGCGCCAGCAGTGACCCCTCACTAGCGGCCCAAGAGACCCAGTACTTC	CASSDPSLAAQETQYF
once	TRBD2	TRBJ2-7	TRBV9	TGTGCCAGCAGCGCCGGAACGGCGGGAGGGCACTACGAGCAGTACTTC	CASSAGTAGGHYEQYF
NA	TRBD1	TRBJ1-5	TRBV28	TGTGCCAGCAGTTGGATTCAGGGGGCAAATCAGCCCCAGCATTTT	CASSWIQGANQPQHF
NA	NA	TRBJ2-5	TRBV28	TGTGCCAGCAGTTGCTTTGGGAAGGGGTGTGAGACCCAGTACTTC	CASSCFGKGCETQYF
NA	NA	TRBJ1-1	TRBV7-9	TGTGCCAGCAGCCCCTCGCCTCCGGGACAAGAAGCTTTCTTT	CASSPSPPGQEAFF
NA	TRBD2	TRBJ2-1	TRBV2	TGTGCCAGCAGTGATTTGTTAGCGGGATTGAGTGAGCAGTTCTTC	CASSDLLAGLSEQFF
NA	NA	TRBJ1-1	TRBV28	TGTGCCAGCAGTTTGCCTGGGGGCACTGAAGCTTTCTTT	CASSLPGGTEAFF
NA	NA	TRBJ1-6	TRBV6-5	TGTGCCAGCAGTTACGGAGCCTATAATTCACCCCTCCACTTT	CASSYGAYNSPLHF
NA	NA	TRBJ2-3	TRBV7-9	TGTGCCAGCAGCTTAATCTACACAGATACGCAGTATTTT	CASSLIYTDTQYF
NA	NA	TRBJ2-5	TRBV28	TGTGCCAGCAGTTTGAGGGGAAGTACAGAGACCCAGTACTTC	CASSLRGSTETQYF
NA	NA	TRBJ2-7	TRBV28	TGTGCCAGCAGTTTCTCGACTAGTCCTCGGCAGTACTTC	CASSFSTSPRQYF
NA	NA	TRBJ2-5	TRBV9	TGTGCCAGCTCAGGCGGGGGCGTAGGAGAGACCCAGTACTTC	CASSGGGVGETQYF
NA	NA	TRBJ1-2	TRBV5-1	TGCGCCAGCAGCTTTGGGGGGGCTACTAACTATGGCTACACCTTC	CASSFGGATNYGYTF
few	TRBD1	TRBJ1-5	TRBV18	TGTGCCAGCTCACCGGACAGGGCTGATCAGCCCCAGCATTTT	CASSPDRADQPQHF
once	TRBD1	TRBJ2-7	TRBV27	TGTGCCAGCAGTTTATATGCCCGGACAGGCTCCTACGAGCAGTACTTC	CASSLYARTGSYEQYF
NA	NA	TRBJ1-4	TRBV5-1	TGCGCCAGCAGCCAAAGCTCAACTAATGAAAAACTGTTTTTT	CASSQSSTNEKLFF
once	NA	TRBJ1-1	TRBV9	TGTGCCAGCAGCGTAGGGGTAGACCCGAACACTGAAGCTTTCTTT	CASSVGVDPNTEAFF
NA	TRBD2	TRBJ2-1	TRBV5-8	TGTGCCAGCAGCCTCTTGGGACTAGCGGGACAAAATGAGCAGTTCTTC	CASSLLGLAGQNEQFF
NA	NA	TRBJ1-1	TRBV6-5	TGTGCCAGCAGTTATTCGGTTGGGACGATTTTT	CASSYSVGTIF
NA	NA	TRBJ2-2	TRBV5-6	TGTGCCAGCAGCTTGGGGTTCGGGGAGCTGTTTTTT	CASSLGFGELFF
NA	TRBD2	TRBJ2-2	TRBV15	TGTGCCACCAGCAGAGATAGACTAGCGGGAGGATACACCGGGGAGCTGTTTTTT	CATSRDRLAGGYTGELFF
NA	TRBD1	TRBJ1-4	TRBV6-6	TGTGCCAGCAGTTACTCGGACAGGGGAAATGAAAAACTGTTTTTT	CASSYSDRGNEKLFF
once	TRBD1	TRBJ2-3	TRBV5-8	TGTGCCAGCAGCTTGGTGGGACAGGGGGCCACAGATACGCAGTATTTT	CASSLVGQGATDTQYF
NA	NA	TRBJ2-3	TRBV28	TGTGCCAGCAGTTTAGGTGGGAAAAGCACAGATACGCAGTATTTT	CASSLGGKSTDTQYF
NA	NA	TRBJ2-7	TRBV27	TGTGCCAGCAGGGACGTGGACAAGTCCTACGAGCAGTACTTC	CASRDVDKSYEQYF
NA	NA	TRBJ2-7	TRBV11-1	TGTGCCAGCAGCTTAAGTGACAGGAGCTCCTACGAGCAGTACTTC	CASSLSDRSSYEQYF
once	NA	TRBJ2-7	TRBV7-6	TGTGCCAGCAGCTTAGCGGGGGAGGTGATCTACGAGCAGTACTTC	CASSLAGEVIYEQYF
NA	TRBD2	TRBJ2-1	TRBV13	TGTGCCAGCATCCCGATCCTCCTGACTAGCGGGGGATACAATGAGCAGTTCTTC	CASIPILLTSGGYNEQFF
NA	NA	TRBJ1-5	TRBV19	TGTGCCAGTAGTATTTTGGGCCAGGGTCTCAATCAGCCCCAGCATTTT	CASSILGQGLNQPQHF